This TCR beta chain is drawn from a study of T cells after yellow fever vaccination. The CDR3 has 16 amino acids. Germline V lookup: CDR1 LGHNT, CDR2 FRNRAP. V lost 4 bases, J lost 6 bases, and 12 bases stayed unmatched. MiXCR, run by TCRdb on the 5' RACE reads, gives a single entry per CDR3 protein. In the table there are some 350,000 distinct CDR3 sequences, around 3.9% of which are singletons. This clonotype occurred many times. Sample: PBMCs, taken 5 days after the yellow fever booster vaccination. The TCR comes from a man aged 18 to 29 who received the YFV17D yellow fever vaccine. This sequence joins TRBV12-5 and TRBJ2-1; 7 bases line up with TRBD1. The CDR3 DNA reads TGTGCTAGTGGTTCCCCCTCATTGGGACAGATCAATGAGCAGTTCTTC. It encodes CASGSPSLGQINEQFF. Full variable domain (missing parts from reference TRBV12-5 and TRBJ2-1): DARVTQTPRHKVTEMGQEVTMRCQPILGHNTVFWYRQTMMQGLELLAYFRNRAPLDDSGMPKDRFSAEMPDATLATLKIQPSEPRDSAVYFCASGSPSLGQINEQFFGPGTRLTVL.